The 8 T cell receptor beta chains in this list originate from one sample, sequenced in a study of blood T cell repertoires in COVID-19 (dated by TCRdb to 2018 to 2021). Library preparation was by the immunoSEQ multiplex PCR assay. Sourced from immuneACCESS, this table was stored by TCRdb with only in-frame sequences that have V and J called. A share of the clones is absent; for the studies checked, an unresolved V gene accounts for under half, and the remainder has no known explanation. This sample gives under 65,000 clones in total; around nine tenths of them show up just once. Approximately 16% of the sample goes to the ten largest clones. The sequenced material came from peripheral blood. The receptors stem from a man older than 75 with acute or convalescent COVID-19.

J is TRBJ1-1 and V is TRBV9, with D perhaps matching TRBD1 (5 bases). V dropped 2 bases and J dropped 5 bases, with 13 bases sitting between them. Germline-derived CDR1 and CDR2 are SGDLS and YYNGEE. CDR3 size: 14 residues. CDR3 bases: TGTGCCAGCAGCGTCAGGGCTTTTCCAACTGAAGCTTTCTTT. Protein sequence: CASSVRAFPTEAFF.

In its sample, this clone was seen once. The rearrangement uses TRBV2 and TRBJ1-2; 8 bases line up with TRBD1. The V gene's germline CDR1 is SNHLY and CDR2 FYNNEI. The CDR3 runs 15 residues. The ends lost 8 bases at V and 8 bases at J; junction bases unmatched: 16. CDR3 DNA: TGTGCCAGCTTTTTGCGCCTACAGGGGGATTGGGGCTACACCTTC. Translating gives CASFLRLQGDWGYTF.

The chain has TRBV24-1 and TRBJ2-1; TRBD2 agrees at 13 bases. Trimming at V came to 3 bases and at J to 6 bases, leaving 4 bases not matched to a gene. The CDR3 loop spans 16 amino acids. Per the germline V gene, CDR1 is KGHDR and CDR2 is SFDVKD. This CDR3 is CATSDRLAGGGNEQFF. CDR3 in DNA: TGTGCCACCAGTGATCGACTAGCGGGGGGAGGCAATGAGCAGTTCTTC.

This clone turned up a few times. This chain connects TRBV3-1 (or the pseudogene TRBV3-2) to TRBJ1-6; TRBD1 aligns across 7 bases. The CDR3 sequence is 14 residues long. With V trimmed by 0 bases and J by 10 bases, 3 bases remained unmatched. Germline CDR1 LGHDT, CDR2 YNNKEL (reference sequence). CDR3 DNA sequence: TGTGCCAGCAGCCAAGAGGCAGGGGGATCACCCCTCCACTTT. Its protein is CASSQEAGGSPLHF.

The V gene is TRBV27, the J gene TRBJ2-6; D unclear. CDR1 and CDR2 from the germline V gene are MNHEY and SMNVEV (reference sequence). This CDR3 is built from 15 residues. V was clipped by 4 bases and J by 0 bases, with 7 bases between them. The CDR3 sequence is CASSSSLSGANVLTF. CDR3 in DNA: TGTGCCAGCAGTTCATCTCTCTCTGGGGCCAACGTCCTGACTTTC.

J is TRBJ2-7 and V is TRBV25-1; 8 bases are shared with TRBD1. The CDR3 totals 14 residues. J gave up 3 bases and V 6 bases, and 7 bases lay outside the gene matches. Germline loops: CDR1 MGHDK, CDR2 SYGVNS. CDR3 coding DNA: TGTGCCAGCAGGGTGACAGGGGCAAGCTACGAGCAGTACTTC. It translates to CASRVTGASYEQYF.

The chain couples TRBV5-4 to TRBJ2-1; the D gene is possibly TRBD2 (5 bases). Per the germline V gene, CDR1 is SGHNT and CDR2 is YYREEE (reference sequence). The CDR3 runs to 14 residues. Trimming left V 6 bases short and J 6 bases short, with 16 bases between. The DNA of the CDR3 is TGTGCCAGCAAGGGAGAGCTAGGAGGCAATGAGCAGTTCTTC. It yields the protein CASKGELGGNEQFF. Using reference TRBV5-4 and TRBJ2-1 for the parts outside the CDR3, the full variable domain is ETGVTQSPTHLIKTRGQQVTLRCSSQSGHNTVSWYQQALGQGPQFIFQYYREEENGRGNFPPRFSGLQFPNYSSELNVNALELDDSALYLCASKGELGGNEQFFGPGTRLTVL.

The rearrangement uses TRBV10-2 and TRBJ1-5; a weak D match, TRBD1 (5 bases). Trimming removed 4 bases at V and 3 bases at J, with 10 bases between. The CDR3 has 14 residues. Per the germline V gene, CDR1 is WSHSY and CDR2 is SAAADI. The CDR3, as DNA: TGCGCCAGCAGTGTTGACAGCCACAATCAGCCCCAGCATTTT. Amino acids: CASSVDSHNQPQHF.